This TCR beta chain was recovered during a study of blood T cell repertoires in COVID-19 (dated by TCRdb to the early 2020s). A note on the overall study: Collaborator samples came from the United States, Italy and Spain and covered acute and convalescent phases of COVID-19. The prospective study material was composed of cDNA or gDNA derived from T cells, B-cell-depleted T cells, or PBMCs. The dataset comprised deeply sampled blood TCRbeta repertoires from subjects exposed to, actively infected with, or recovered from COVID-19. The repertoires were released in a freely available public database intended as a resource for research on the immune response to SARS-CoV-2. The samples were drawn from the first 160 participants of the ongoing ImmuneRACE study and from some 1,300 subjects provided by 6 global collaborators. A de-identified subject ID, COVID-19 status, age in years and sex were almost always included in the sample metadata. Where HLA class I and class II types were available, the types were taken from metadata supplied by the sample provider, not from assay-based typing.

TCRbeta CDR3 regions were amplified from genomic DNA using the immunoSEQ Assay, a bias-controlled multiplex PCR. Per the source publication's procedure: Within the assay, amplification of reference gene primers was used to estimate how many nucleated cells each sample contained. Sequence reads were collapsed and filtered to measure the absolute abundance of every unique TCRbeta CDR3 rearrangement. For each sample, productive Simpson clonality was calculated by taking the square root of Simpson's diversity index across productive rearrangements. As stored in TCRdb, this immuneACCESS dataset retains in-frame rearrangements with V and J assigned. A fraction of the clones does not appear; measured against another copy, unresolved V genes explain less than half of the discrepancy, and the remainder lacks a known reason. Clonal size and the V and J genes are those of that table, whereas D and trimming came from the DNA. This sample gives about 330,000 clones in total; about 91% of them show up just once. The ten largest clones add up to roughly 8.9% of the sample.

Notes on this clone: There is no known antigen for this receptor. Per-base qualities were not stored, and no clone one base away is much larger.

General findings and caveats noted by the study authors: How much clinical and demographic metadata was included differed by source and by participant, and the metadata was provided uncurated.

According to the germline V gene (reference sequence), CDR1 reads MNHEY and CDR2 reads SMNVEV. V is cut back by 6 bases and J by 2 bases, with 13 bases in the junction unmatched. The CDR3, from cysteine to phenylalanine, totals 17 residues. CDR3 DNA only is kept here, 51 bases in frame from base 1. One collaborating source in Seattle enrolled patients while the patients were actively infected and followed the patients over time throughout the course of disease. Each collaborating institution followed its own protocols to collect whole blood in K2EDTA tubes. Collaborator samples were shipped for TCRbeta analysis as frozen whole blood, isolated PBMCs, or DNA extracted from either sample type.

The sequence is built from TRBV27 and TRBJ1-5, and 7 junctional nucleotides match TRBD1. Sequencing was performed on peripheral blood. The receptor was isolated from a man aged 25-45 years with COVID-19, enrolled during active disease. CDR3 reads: CASREYEGAMGNQPQHF. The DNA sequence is TGTGCCAGCAGGGAGTACGAGGGGGCGATGGGCAATCAGCCCCAGCATTTT.